The sequence of this T cell receptor (beta chain) was determined in a study of early T cells in non-severe SARS-CoV-2 infection. TCRdb called the 5' RACE reads again in MiXCR, with one record for every CDR3 protein. The sample gives 26,000 or so distinct CDR3 sequences, around 4.5% of which show up once; approximately 5.2% is in the top ten. This clonotype appeared many times. Germline V lookup: CDR1 LGHNA, CDR2 YSLEER. V was trimmed by 0 bases and J by 4 bases, leaving 10 bases between them. The CDR3 is 15 amino acids. The sequence came from an adult who was a healthcare worker with PCR-confirmed SARS-CoV-2 infection or an uninfected control (not recorded which). V is TRBV4-3 and J is TRBJ1-5, with a possible D match to TRBD1 (6 bases). Sequencing was performed on whole blood, taken at baseline. The CDR3 DNA reads TGCGCCAGCAGCCAAGAGTCAGGGGCTAATCAGCCCCAGCATTTT. This codes for CASSQESGANQPQHF.